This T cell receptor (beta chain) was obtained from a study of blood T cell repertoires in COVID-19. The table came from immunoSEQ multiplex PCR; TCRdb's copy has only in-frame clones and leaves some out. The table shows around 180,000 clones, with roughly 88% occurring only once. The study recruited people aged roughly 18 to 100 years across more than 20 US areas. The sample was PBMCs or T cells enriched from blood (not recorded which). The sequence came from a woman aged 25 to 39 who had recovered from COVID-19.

DNA of the CDR3: TGCGCCAGCAGCCAAGACGAGCTTCGGGAGGGGGCTCTGGTTTCCTACGAGCAGTACTTC. Its protein is CASSQDELREGALVSYEQYF. The gene calls are TRBV4-1 and TRBJ2-7; TRBD2 is a possible D gene (8 bases). Germline V CDR1 and CDR2: MGHRA, YSYEKL. The germline V and J ends were trimmed by 0 bases and 1 base, with 25 bases remaining between them. CDR3 length: 20 amino acids.